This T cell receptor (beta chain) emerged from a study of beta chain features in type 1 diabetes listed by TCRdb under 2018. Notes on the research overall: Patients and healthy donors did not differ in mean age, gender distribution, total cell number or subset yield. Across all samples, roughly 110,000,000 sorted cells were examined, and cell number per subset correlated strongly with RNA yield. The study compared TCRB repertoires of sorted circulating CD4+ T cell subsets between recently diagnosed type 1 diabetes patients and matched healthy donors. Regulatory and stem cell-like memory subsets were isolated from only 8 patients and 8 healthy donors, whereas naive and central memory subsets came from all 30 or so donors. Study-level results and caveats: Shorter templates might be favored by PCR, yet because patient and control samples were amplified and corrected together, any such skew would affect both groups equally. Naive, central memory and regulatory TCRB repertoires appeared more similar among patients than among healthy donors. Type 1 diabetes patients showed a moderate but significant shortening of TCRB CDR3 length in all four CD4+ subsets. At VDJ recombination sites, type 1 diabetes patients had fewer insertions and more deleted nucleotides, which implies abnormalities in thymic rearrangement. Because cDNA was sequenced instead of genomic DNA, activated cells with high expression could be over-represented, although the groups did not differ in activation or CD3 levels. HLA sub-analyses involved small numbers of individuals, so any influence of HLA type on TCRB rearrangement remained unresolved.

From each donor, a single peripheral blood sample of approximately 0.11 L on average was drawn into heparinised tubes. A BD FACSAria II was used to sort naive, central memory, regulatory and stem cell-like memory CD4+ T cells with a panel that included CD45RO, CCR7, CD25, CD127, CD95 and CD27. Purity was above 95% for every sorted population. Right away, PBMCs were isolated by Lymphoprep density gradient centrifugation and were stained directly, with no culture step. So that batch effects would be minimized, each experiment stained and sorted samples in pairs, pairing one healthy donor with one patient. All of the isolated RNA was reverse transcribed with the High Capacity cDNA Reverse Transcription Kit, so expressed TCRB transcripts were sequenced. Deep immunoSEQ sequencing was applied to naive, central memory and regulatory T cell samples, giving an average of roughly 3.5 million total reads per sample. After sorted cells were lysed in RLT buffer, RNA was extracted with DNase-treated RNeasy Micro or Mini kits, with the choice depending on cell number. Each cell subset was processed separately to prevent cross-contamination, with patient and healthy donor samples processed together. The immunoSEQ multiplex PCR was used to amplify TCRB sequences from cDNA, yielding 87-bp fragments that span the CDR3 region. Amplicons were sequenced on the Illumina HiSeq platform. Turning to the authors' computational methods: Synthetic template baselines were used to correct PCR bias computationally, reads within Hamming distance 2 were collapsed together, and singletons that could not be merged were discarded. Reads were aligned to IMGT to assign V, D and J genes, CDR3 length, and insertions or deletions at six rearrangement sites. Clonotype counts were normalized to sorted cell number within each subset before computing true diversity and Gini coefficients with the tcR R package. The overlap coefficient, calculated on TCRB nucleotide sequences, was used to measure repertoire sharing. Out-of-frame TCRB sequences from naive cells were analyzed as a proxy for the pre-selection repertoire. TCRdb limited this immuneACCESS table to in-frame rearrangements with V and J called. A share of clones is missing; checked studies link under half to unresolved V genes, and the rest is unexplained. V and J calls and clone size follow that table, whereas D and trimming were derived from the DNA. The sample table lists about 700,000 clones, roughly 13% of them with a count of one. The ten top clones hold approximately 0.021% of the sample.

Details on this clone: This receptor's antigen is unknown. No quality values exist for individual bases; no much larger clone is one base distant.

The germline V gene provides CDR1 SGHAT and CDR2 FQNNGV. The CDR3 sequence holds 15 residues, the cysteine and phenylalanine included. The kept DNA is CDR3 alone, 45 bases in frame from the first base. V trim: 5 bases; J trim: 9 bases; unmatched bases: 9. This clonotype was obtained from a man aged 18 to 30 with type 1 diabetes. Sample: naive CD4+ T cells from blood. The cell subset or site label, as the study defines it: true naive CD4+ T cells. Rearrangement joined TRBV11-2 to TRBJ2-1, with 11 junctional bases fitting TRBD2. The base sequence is TGTGCCAGCAGCCCCACTAGCGGGGGTCCTAGTGAGCAGTTCTTC. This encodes CASSPTSGGPSEQFF.